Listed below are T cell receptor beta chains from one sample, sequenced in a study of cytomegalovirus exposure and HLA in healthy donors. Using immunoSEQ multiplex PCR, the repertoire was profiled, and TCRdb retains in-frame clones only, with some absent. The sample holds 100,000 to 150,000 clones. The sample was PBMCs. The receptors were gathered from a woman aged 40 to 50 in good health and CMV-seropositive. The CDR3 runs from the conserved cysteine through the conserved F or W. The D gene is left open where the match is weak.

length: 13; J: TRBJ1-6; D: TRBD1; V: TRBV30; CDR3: CAWQDREPSPLHF; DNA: TGTGCCTGGCAGGACAGGGAACCTTCACCCCTCCACTTT
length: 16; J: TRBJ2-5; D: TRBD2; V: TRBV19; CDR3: CASSTSGGVILETQYF; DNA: TGTGCCAGTAGTACCTCGGGGGGAGTCATTTTGGAGACCCAGTACTTC
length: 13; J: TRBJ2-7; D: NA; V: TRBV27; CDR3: CASNSRLGDEQYF; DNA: TGTGCCAGCAATTCGAGGTTGGGAGACGAGCAGTACTTC
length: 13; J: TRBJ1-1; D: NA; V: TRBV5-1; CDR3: CASSLVTGTEAFF; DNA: TGCGCCAGCAGCTTGGTCACAGGCACTGAAGCTTTCTTT
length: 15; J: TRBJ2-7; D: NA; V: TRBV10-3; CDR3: CAISMVSGSSYEQYF; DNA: TGTGCCATCTCGATGGTTAGCGGTAGCTCCTACGAGCAGTACTTC
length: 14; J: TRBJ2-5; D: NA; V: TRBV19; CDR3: CASSMGLSQETQYF; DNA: TGTGCCAGTAGTATGGGACTTTCGCAAGAGACCCAGTACTTC
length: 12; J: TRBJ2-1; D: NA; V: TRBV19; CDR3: CASSIDPREQFF; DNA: TGTGCCAGTAGTATAGACCCTCGTGAGCAGTTCTTC
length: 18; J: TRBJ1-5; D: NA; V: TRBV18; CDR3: CASSPSGGLLTAGQPQHF; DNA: TGTGCCAGCTCACCGTCAGGAGGACTCCTAACCGCCGGCCAGCCCCAGCATTTT
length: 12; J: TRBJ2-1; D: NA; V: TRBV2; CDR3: CASTLRQPEQFF; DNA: TGTGCCAGCACCCTGAGGCAGCCTGAGCAGTTCTTC
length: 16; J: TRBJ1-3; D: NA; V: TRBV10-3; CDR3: CAISESRSSSGNTIYF; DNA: TGTGCCATCAGTGAGTCCCGATCCAGCTCTGGAAACACCATATATTTT
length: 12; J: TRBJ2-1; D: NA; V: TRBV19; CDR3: CASSPPGGAGFF; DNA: TGTGCCAGTAGTCCGCCTGGGGGGGCCGGGTTCTTC
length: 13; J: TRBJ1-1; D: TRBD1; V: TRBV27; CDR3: CASKIGGDTEAFF; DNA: TGTGCCAGCAAAATAGGGGGCGACACTGAAGCTTTCTTT
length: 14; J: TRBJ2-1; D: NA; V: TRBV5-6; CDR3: CASRVGGSYNEQFF; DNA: TGTGCCAGCAGGGTAGGAGGCTCCTACAATGAGCAGTTCTTC
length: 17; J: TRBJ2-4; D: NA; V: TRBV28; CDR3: CASSLLQGGVTKNIQYF; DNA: TGTGCCAGCAGCCTCCTACAGGGAGGGGTGACCAAAAACATTCAGTACTTC
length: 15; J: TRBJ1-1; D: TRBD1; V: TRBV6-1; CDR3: CASSPHRQGHTEAFF; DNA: TGTGCCAGCAGCCCCCATCGACAGGGACACACTGAAGCTTTCTTT
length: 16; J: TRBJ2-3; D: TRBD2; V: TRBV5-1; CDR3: CASSLVVAGGSDTQYF; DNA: TGCGCCAGCAGCTTGGTTGTAGCGGGAGGGTCAGATACGCAGTATTTT
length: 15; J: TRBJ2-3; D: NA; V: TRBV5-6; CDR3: CASPWRGRRTDTQYF; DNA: TGTGCCAGCCCCTGGAGAGGGAGGAGGACAGATACGCAGTATTTT
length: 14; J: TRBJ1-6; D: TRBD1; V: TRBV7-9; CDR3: CASSNGPGGSPLHF; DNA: TGTGCCAGCAGTAATGGGCCAGGGGGTTCACCCCTCCACTTT
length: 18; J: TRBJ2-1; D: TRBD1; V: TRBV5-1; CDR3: CASSFPRDRVRGGNEQFF; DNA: TGCGCCAGCAGCTTCCCCCGGGACAGGGTCCGGGGAGGCAATGAGCAGTTCTTC
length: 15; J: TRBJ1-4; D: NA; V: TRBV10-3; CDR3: CAISEFRGNREKLFF; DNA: TGTGCCATCAGTGAATTTCGGGGAAATCGGGAAAAACTGTTTTTT
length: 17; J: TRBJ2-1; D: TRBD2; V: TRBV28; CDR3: CASSYAPAGPSYNEQFF; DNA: TGTGCCAGCAGTTACGCCCCAGCGGGACCCTCCTACAATGAGCAGTTCTTC
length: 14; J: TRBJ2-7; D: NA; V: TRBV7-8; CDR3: CASSLILSSYEQYF; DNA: TGTGCCAGCAGCTTAATACTAAGCTCCTACGAGCAGTACTTC
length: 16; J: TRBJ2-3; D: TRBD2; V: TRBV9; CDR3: CASSSMGGGRTDTQYF; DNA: TGTGCCAGCAGCTCTATGGGGGGGGGACGCACAGATACGCAGTATTTT
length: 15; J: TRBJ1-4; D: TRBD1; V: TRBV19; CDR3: CASSTWTGGSEKLFF; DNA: TGTGCCAGTAGTACGTGGACAGGGGGGAGTGAAAAACTGTTTTTT
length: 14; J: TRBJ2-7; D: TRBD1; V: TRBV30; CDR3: CAWRPGQVGYEQYF; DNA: TGTGCCTGGAGACCGGGACAGGTTGGCTACGAGCAGTACTTC
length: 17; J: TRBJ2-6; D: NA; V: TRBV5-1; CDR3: CASSPWTRNSGANVLTF; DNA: TGCGCCAGCAGCCCCTGGACTCGTAACTCTGGGGCCAACGTCCTGACTTTC
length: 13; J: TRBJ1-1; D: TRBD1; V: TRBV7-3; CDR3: CASSPRTGSEAFF; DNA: TGTGCCAGCAGCCCCCGGACAGGGAGTGAAGCTTTCTTT
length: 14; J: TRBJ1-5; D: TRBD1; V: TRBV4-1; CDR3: CASSLQDRNQPQHF; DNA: TGCGCCAGCAGCCTACAGGACAGGAATCAGCCCCAGCATTTC
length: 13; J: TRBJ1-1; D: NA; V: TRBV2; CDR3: CASSELRGGEAFF; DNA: TGTGCCAGCAGTGAATTGAGAGGGGGTGAAGCTTTCTTT
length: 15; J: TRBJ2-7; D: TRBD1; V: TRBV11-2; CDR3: CASSLGDRVPYEQYF; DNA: TGTGCCAGCAGCTTAGGGGACAGGGTCCCCTACGAGCAGTACTTC
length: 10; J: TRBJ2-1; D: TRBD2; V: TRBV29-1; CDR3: CSVESGIQFF; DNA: TGCAGCGTTGAAAGCGGGATTCAGTTCTTC
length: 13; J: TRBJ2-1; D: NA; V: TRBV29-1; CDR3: CSVSLTRYNEQFF; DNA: TGCAGCGTTTCCCTTACTAGGTACAATGAGCAGTTCTTC
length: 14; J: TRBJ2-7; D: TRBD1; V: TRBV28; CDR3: CASASGGRTYEQYF; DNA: TGTGCCAGCGCCTCAGGGGGAAGGACCTACGAGCAGTACTTC
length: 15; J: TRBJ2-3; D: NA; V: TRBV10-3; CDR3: CAISKGRESTDTQYF; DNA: TGTGCCATCAGTAAGGGGCGGGAAAGCACAGATACGCAGTATTTT
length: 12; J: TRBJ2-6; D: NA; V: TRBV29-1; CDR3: CSVVGEANVLTF; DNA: TGCAGCGTGGTAGGGGAGGCCAACGTCCTGACTTTC
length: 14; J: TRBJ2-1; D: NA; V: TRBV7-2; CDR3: CASSLVTIHNEQFF; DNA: TGTGCCAGCAGCTTAGTGACTATCCACAATGAGCAGTTCTTC
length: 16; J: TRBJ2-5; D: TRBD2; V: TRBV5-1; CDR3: CASSLTLAGVYETQYF; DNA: TGCGCCAGCAGCCTGACACTAGCGGGAGTTTACGAGACCCAGTACTTC
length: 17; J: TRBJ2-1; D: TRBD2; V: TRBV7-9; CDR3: CASSIRIRTSGNNEQFF; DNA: TGTGCCAGCAGCATACGGATAAGGACTAGCGGGAATAATGAGCAGTTCTTC
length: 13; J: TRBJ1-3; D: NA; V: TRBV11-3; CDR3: CASSPNSGNTIYF; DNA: TGTGCCAGCAGCCCCAATTCTGGAAACACCATATATTTT
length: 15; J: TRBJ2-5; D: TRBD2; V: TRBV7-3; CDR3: CASSILAGSAETQYF; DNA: TGTGCCAGCAGTATACTAGCGGGGAGCGCGGAGACCCAGTACTTC